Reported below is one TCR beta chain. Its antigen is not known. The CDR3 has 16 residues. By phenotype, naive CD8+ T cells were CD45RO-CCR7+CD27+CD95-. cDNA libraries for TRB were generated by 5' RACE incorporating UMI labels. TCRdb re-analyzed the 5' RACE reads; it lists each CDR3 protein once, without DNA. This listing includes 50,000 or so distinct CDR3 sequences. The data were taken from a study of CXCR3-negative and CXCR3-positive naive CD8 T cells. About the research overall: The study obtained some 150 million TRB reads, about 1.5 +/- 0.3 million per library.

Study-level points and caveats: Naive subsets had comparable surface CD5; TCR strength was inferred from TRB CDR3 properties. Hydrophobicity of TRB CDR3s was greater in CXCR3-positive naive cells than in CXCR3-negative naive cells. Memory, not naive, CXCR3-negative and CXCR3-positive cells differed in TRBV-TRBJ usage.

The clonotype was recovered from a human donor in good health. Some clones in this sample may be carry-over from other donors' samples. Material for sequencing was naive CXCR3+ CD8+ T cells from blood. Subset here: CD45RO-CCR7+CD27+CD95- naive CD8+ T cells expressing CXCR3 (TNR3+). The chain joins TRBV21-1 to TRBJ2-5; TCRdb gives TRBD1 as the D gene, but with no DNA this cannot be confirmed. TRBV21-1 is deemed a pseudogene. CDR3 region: CASSKARGGGEETQYF.